Listed below are T cell receptor beta chains from one sample, sequenced in a study of shared clonotypes between healthy human individuals. Clones were read by immunoSEQ multiplex PCR, and TCRdb kept only the in-frame ones, dropping some. The sample has 2 million to 2.5 million clones, 92% seen once. What was sequenced was naive CD4+ T cells from PBMCs. Every receptor here comes from a man between 18 and 29 years old in good health. Some clones in this sample may be carry-over from other donors' samples. Each CDR3 is given with its conserved first and last residue. A D gene is named only where the DNA matches it firmly. The size of a clone is reported for some rows only, either as once, few or many, or as a class for expanded clones.

TRBV28	-	TRBD2	TRBJ2-1	TGTGCCAGCAGTTTGCTAGGACTAGCGGGAGATGGTACGAATGAGCAGTTCTTC	CASSLLGLAGDGTNEQFF
TRBV28	-	TRBD1	TRBJ1-2	TGTGCCAGCAGTTTAAGGGACAGGGCTAACTATGGCTACACCTTC	CASSLRDRANYGYTF
TRBV18	-	TRBD1	TRBJ1-2	TGTGCCAGCTCACCCGGACAGGCAACATTTGTTAACTATGGCTACACCTTC	CASSPGQATFVNYGYTF
TRBV5-1	-	-	TRBJ2-3	TGCGCCAGCAGCTTGGTGGCGGGGGCCACAGATACGCAGTATTTT	CASSLVAGATDTQYF
TRBV7-2	-	-	TRBJ2-3	TGTGCCAGCAGCTACCAAAGGGGGGATAATACGCAGTATTTT	CASSYQRGDNTQYF
TRBV5-6	-	TRBD1	TRBJ2-1	TGTGCCAGCAGTTCAGGGGGTCCCAGCTCCTACAATGAGCAGTTCTTC	CASSSGGPSSYNEQFF
TRBV30	few	-	TRBJ1-4	TGTGCCTGGAGTTACGGCGGCGATCTGTTTTTT	CAWSYGGDLFF
TRBV4-1	-	TRBD2	TRBJ2-5	TGCGCCAGCAGCCCGAGAGGCCCGGGACTAGCGCAAGAGACCCAGTACTTC	CASSPRGPGLAQETQYF
TRBV7-3	-	-	TRBJ2-1	TGTGCCAGCAGCCAATACAGGGTGTCTTCTGAGCAGTTCTTC	CASSQYRVSSEQFF
TRBV7-9	-	TRBD1	TRBJ1-5	TGTGCCAGCAGCCCAGGGGGGCGTGGCAGCAATCAGCCCCAGCATTTT	CASSPGGRGSNQPQHF
TRBV27	-	TRBD1	TRBJ2-2	TGTGCCAGCACCGACGGGACAGGGAATGCCGGGGAGCTGTTTTTT	CASTDGTGNAGELFF
TRBV6-1	-	TRBD2	TRBJ2-3	TGTGCCAGCAGTCTAGCGGGCACAGATACGCAGTATTTT	CASSLAGTDTQYF
TRBV27	-	-	TRBJ2-7	TGTGCCAGCAGGACCGGGGGCCGCGAGCAGTACTTC	CASRTGGREQYF
TRBV11-2	few	-	TRBJ1-1	TGTGCCAGCAGCTTACCCAGTGGGGTGAAAGAAGCTTTCTTT	CASSLPSGVKEAFF
TRBV14	-	TRBD2	TRBJ2-5	TGTGCCAGCAGCCAAGCCCTCGGGCGGGAGGGCCTCGTGACCCAGTACTTC	CASSQALGREGLVTQYF
TRBV18	-	-	TRBJ2-5	TGTGCCAGCTCGCCGACAGACCAAGAGACCCAGTACTTC	CASSPTDQETQYF
TRBV6-5	-	-	TRBJ1-5	TGTGCCAGCAGTCCCGCAGGGTCTACCAATCAGCCCCAGCATTTT	CASSPAGSTNQPQHF
TRBV2	-	TRBD2	TRBJ2-7	TGTGCCAGCAGTGACCTAGCGGTGAGTGACGAGCAGTACTTC	CASSDLAVSDEQYF
TRBV27	once	-	TRBJ2-7	TGTGCCAGCAGACAATACGAGCAGTACTTC	CASRQYEQYF
TRBV4-1	-	TRBD2	TRBJ2-3	TGCGCCAGCAGCGGGGGACTAGCGAGCACAGATACGCAGTATTTT	CASSGGLASTDTQYF
TRBV2	few	-	TRBJ2-4	TGTGCCAGCAGTGACGGGTGGAACATTCAGTACTTC	CASSDGWNIQYF
TRBV7-3	-	TRBD2	TRBJ2-7	TGTGCCAGCAGCTTAACAGGCGGGAGCTCCTACGAGCAGTACTTC	CASSLTGGSSYEQYF
TRBV9	-	TRBD1	TRBJ2-1	TGTGCCAGCAGCGCCGCCGGGACAGCATACAATGAGCAGTTCTTC	CASSAAGTAYNEQFF
TRBV18	-	TRBD2	TRBJ2-1	TGTGCCAGCTCACCACCCGGACTAGCGGGAGGGTATGAGCAGTTCTTC	CASSPPGLAGGYEQFF
TRBV5-1	-	-	TRBJ2-3	TGCGCCAGCAGCTTATTCAGAGTATCAGATACGCAGTATTTT	CASSLFRVSDTQYF
TRBV7-2	-	-	TRBJ2-5	TGTGCCAGCAGCTTCCAAGTGGGCGGAGAGACCCAGTACTTC	CASSFQVGGETQYF
TRBV2	-	-	TRBJ2-6	TGTGCCAGCAGAGACAGCTCTGGGGCCAACGTCCTGACTTTC	CASRDSSGANVLTF
TRBV25-1	-	-	TRBJ2-7	TGTGCCAGCAGTGAACTGGTCAACTACGAGCAGTACTTC	CASSELVNYEQYF
TRBV4-2	-	TRBD2	TRBJ2-7	TGTGCCAGCAGCCAAGATCGGACTAGATCCTACGAGCAGTACTTC	CASSQDRTRSYEQYF
TRBV9	-	TRBD2	TRBJ2-3	TGTGCCAGCACCCTTTCGGCGGGAGGTCCGACAGATACGCAGTATTTT	CASTLSAGGPTDTQYF
TRBV5-1	once	-	TRBJ1-1	TGCGCCAGCAGCTTTACGCAGGGGCGTAGGAACACTGAAGCTTTCTTT	CASSFTQGRRNTEAFF
TRBV6-1	once	TRBD2	TRBJ2-1	TGTGCCAGCAGCGTAGCGGGAGGTATATTAGGTGAGCAGTTCTTC	CASSVAGGILGEQFF
TRBV29-1	-	TRBD2	TRBJ2-5	TGCAGCGTTTTTGGAAGCGGGAGGGAAGAGACCCAGTACTTC	CSVFGSGREETQYF
TRBV28	-	-	TRBJ2-7	TGTGCCAGCAGTTCAGGGGTCCTGCCAAAATACGAGCAGTACTTC	CASSSGVLPKYEQYF
TRBV18	-	-	TRBJ1-3	TGTGCCAGCTCACCGGAAAGAAACACCATATATTTT	CASSPERNTIYF
TRBV7-9	-	-	TRBJ2-1	TGTGCCAGCAGCTTAGAGAGATTCGATGAGCAGTTCTTC	CASSLERFDEQFF
TRBV11-3	once	TRBD2	TRBJ2-1	TGTGCCAGCAGCTTAGATGCCGGCGCAGCGGGAGGGCTTTACAATGAGCAGTTCTTC	CASSLDAGAAGGLYNEQFF
TRBV7-3	-	TRBD2	TRBJ2-1	TGTGCCAGCAGCTTATCGGCTAGCGGGAGGGCTAGAGATGAGCAGTTCTTC	CASSLSASGRARDEQFF
TRBV5-4	-	TRBD2	TRBJ2-3	TGTGCCAGCAGCTTGAGCGGGAGGGCCTCAGATACGCAGTATTTT	CASSLSGRASDTQYF
TRBV27	-	TRBD1	TRBJ1-1	TGTGCCAGCAGTTCCGACAGGGTTAACACTGAAGCTTTCTTT	CASSSDRVNTEAFF
TRBV9	-	TRBD1	TRBJ1-2	TGTGCCAGCAGTAGGACAGGGCTACAGGTGGGCTACACCTTC	CASSRTGLQVGYTF
TRBV19	-	TRBD2	TRBJ2-3	TGTGCCAGCACGACTAGCGGGAGTCTTGCAGATACGCAGTATTTT	CASTTSGSLADTQYF
TRBV7-9	-	TRBD2	TRBJ2-1	TGTGCCAGCAGCTTAGGACTAGCGGGAGGGAGTGAGCAGTTCTTC	CASSLGLAGGSEQFF
TRBV2	-	-	TRBJ1-2	TGTGCCAGAGGGACGGACTATGGCTACACCTTC	CARGTDYGYTF
TRBV5-1	-	TRBD2	TRBJ2-1	TGCGCCAGCAGCTTTTTACAGGGAGAGGCGGGAGGACCCTACAATGAGCAGTTCTTC	CASSFLQGEAGGPYNEQFF
TRBV29-1	-	-	TRBJ2-5	TGCAGCGTTCTAGGGCAGGGCAGCGAGACCCAGTACTTC	CSVLGQGSETQYF